This passage covers 30 T cell receptor beta chains from one sample sequenced in a study of blood T cell repertoires in COVID-19 (dated by TCRdb to 2018 to 2020). Library creation used the immunoSEQ multiplex PCR assay. The table was pulled from immuneACCESS by TCRdb, which kept in-frame rearrangements only. Such tables lose some clones; where checked, under half of the loss comes from unresolved V genes, and the rest has no known cause. The sample table shows about 200,000 clones, and 94% are seen once. The top ten clones comprise roughly 0.7% of the sample. Sequencing was carried out using peripheral blood. These receptors were obtained from a man aged 25-45 years with COVID-19, enrolled during active disease.

The CDR3 is CSAMTGKETQYF. DNA for the CDR3: TGCAGCGCAATGACAGGGAAAGAGACCCAGTACTTC. The V call is TRBV29-1, the J call TRBJ2-5; TRBD1 agrees at 7 bases. CDR1 is SQVTM, CDR2 ANQGSEA, per germline. CDR3 size: 12 residues. V gave up 7 bases and J gave up 3 bases; unmatched junction bases: 5.

The rearrangement joins TRBV7-9 to TRBJ1-2, with unresolved D. V was pared by 5 bases and J by 6 bases, with 13 bases between. Germline CDR1 is SEHNR and CDR2 is FQNEAQ (reference sequence). The CDR3 covers 13 residues. CDR3 coding DNA: TGTGCCAGCAGCCTGCCGGGGTTGGATGGCTACACCTTC. It encodes CASSLPGLDGYTF.

V and J are TRBV5-4 and TRBJ2-7; D might be TRBD2 (5 bases). The CDR3 is 12 amino acids. Trimming took off 7 bases at V and 6 bases at J, with 14 bases between the two ends. Germline loops: CDR1 SGHNT, CDR2 YYREEE (reference sequence). The CDR3 region is CASLGNRSEQYF. In DNA, the CDR3 is TGTGCCAGCCTCGGGAACCGGAGCGAGCAGTACTTC.

The chain couples TRBV2 to TRBJ2-3, with 7 nucleotides matching TRBD2. Germline-derived CDR1 and CDR2 are SNHLY and FYNNEI. The CDR3 runs 17 residues. J gave up 2 bases and V 5 bases, and 13 bases lay outside the gene matches. As DNA, the CDR3 is TGTGCCAGCAGTCCCCTAGGGGCGGGGGAACACACAGATACGCAGTATTTT. It encodes CASSPLGAGEHTDTQYF.

This clone appeared a single time. The chain couples TRBV18 to TRBJ1-5; 8 nucleotides agree with TRBD1. CDR3 length: 16 amino acids. From germline, CDR1 is KGHSH and CDR2 LQKENI. Losses at the gene ends were 5 bases for V and 0 bases for J; bases not matched to a gene: 6. The CDR3 here is CASSDQGAISNQPQHF. The CDR3 region has the DNA TGTGCCAGCTCAGATCAGGGGGCGATTAGCAATCAGCCCCAGCATTTT.

A single count supports this clone. The chain recombines TRBV6-5 with TRBJ1-1, with a possible D match to TRBD1 (6 bases). V was shortened by 7 bases and J by 10 bases, with 22 bases between the two germline ends. CDR1 and CDR2 from the germline V gene are MNHEY and SVGAGI. This CDR3 is 14 amino acids long. CDR3 in DNA: TGTGCCAGCAACACTCCAGGGGCGTCTCAGTTAGCTTTCTTT. It translates to CASNTPGASQLAFF.

The genes are TRBV6-5 and TRBJ1-1, with a tentative D call TRBD1 (6 bases). Between the trimmed V and J ends, which lost 8 bases and 1 base, there was a span of 17 bases. Germline values: CDR1 MNHEY, CDR2 SVGAGI. The CDR3 runs 15 residues. CDR3 loop: CASSLEGTRNTEAFF. CDR3 in DNA: TGTGCCAGCTCCCTCGAAGGGACAAGGAACACTGAAGCTTTCTTT.

This chain joins TRBV10-1 and TRBJ1-6, with a tentative D call TRBD1 (5 bases). CDR3 length: 13 amino acids. The germline gives CDR1 WNHNN, CDR2 SYGVQD (reference sequence). Between the trimmed V and J ends, which lost 8 bases and 5 bases, there was a span of 10 bases. The CDR3 protein is CASSGTDNSPLHF. DNA of the CDR3: TGCGCCAGCTCCGGGACTGATAATTCACCCCTCCACTTT.

The V call is TRBV7-9, the J call TRBJ1-3, with 7 bases that match TRBD1. Losses at the gene ends were 1 base for V and 2 bases for J; bases not matched to a gene: 11. Per the germline V gene, CDR1 is SEHNR and CDR2 is FQNEAQ (reference sequence). The CDR3 is 18 residues long. CDR3 DNA sequence: TGTGCCAGCAGCTTAGTATTCGAGGAGGGGGCGCCTGGAAACACCATATATTTT. Residues: CASSLVFEEGAPGNTIYF.

The CDR3 coding sequence is TGTGCCCCGCGAGGGGGGGCAGGGACCCAGTACTTC. Translation gives CAPRGGAGTQYF. This rearrangement joins TRBV24-1 to TRBJ2-5, with a tentative D call TRBD2 (7 bases). Deletions cut 12 bases from V and 7 bases from J, with 17 bases between. This CDR3 is 12 amino acids long. Germline V gives CDR1 KGHDR, CDR2 SFDVKD.

This chain uses TRBV5-5 with TRBJ2-1; no clear D gene. Trimming left V 1 base short and J 14 bases short, with 19 bases between. This CDR3 has 14 residues. Germline-derived CDR1 and CDR2 are SGHKS and YYEKEE (reference sequence). CDR3 DNA sequence: TGTGCCAGCAGCTTGACATATTTCAGTCCGGGTGAGTTCTTC. This gives the protein CASSLTYFSPGEFF.

The rearrangement links TRBV27 to TRBJ1-2, with D unresolved. Per the germline V gene, CDR1 is MNHEY and CDR2 is SMNVEV (reference sequence). The CDR3 is 13 residues long. Trimming shortened V by 3 bases and J by 4 bases, and 9 bases separated the two germline ends. CDR3 bases: TGTGCCAGCAGTTTCGAGGGATCCTATGGCTACACCTTC. As protein: CASSFEGSYGYTF.

The rearrangement joins TRBV5-1 to TRBJ2-3; 7 bases agree with TRBD2. The CDR3 consists of 15 residues. Trimming at V came to 5 bases and at J to 1 base, leaving 7 bases not matched to a gene. Germline lookup yields CDR1 SGHRS and CDR2 YFSETQ. Written as DNA, the CDR3 is TGCGCCAGCAGGGAGGCGGGGGATGGCACAGATACGCAGTATTTT. Protein sequence: CASREAGDGTDTQYF.

The rearrangement joins TRBV7-6 to TRBJ1-3; D remains ambiguous. The CDR3 loop spans 16 amino acids. Trimming cost V 5 bases and J 0 bases, with 14 bases left between them. Germline CDR1 SGHVS, CDR2 FNYEAQ. CDR3: CASSPGAEFSGNTIYF. Written as DNA, the CDR3 is TGTGCCAGCAGCCCAGGTGCAGAATTCTCTGGAAACACCATATATTTT.

A few counts support this clone. V is TRBV18 and J is TRBJ2-7; no firm D call. The CDR3 totals 13 residues. V gave up 3 bases and J gave up 7 bases, with 13 bases separating them. Germline values: CDR1 KGHSH, CDR2 LQKENI. The CDR3 sequence is CASSPSGFGEQYF. The DNA for the CDR3 is TGTGCCAGCTCACCCTCCGGGTTCGGGGAGCAGTACTTC.

This rearrangement joins TRBV10-2 to TRBJ1-2; TRBD1 matches 7 bases. From germline, CDR1 is WSHSY and CDR2 SAAADI. The ends lost 8 bases at V and 6 bases at J; junction bases unmatched: 6. The length of the CDR3 is 12 residues. The CDR3 sequence is CASWDSLNGYTF. The CDR3 coding sequence is TGCGCCAGCTGGGACAGCCTAAATGGCTACACCTTC.

V usage is TRBV30 and J usage is TRBJ1-2; D possibly corresponds to TRBD1 (6 bases). The germline V gene encodes CDR1 GTSNPN and CDR2 SVGIG (reference sequence). Trimming removed 2 bases at V and 4 bases at J, with 11 bases between. The CDR3 is 13 residues long. The CDR3 sequence is CAWSLQGVYGYTF. CDR3 in DNA: TGTGCCTGGAGTTTACAGGGCGTCTATGGCTACACCTTC.

This chain links TRBV6-2 or TRBV6-3 with TRBJ2-1; TRBD1 is a possible D gene (5 bases). The CDR3 extends over 14 amino acids. The ends were cut back, 4 bases at V and 4 bases at J, with 11 bases in the middle. CDR1 is MNHEY and CDR2 is SVGEGT in the germline V gene. The CDR3: CASSFHTGYNEQFF. CDR3 DNA: TGTGCCAGCAGTTTCCACACAGGATACAATGAGCAGTTCTTC.

CDR3 in DNA: TGTGCCAGCAGCTTTTCAGGGACGGGGGTTAAGAGCAATCAGCCCCAGCATTTT. Translated, it gives CASSFSGTGVKSNQPQHF. The chain is built from TRBV5-6 and TRBJ1-5; possible D gene TRBD1, 5 bases. With 2 bases removed from V and 1 base from J, the gap between germline ends came to 19 bases. The germline V gene encodes CDR1 SGHDT and CDR2 YYEEEE. This CDR3 has 18 residues.

The genes are TRBV6-1 and TRBJ1-1; D ambiguous. The germline gives CDR1 MNHNS, CDR2 SASEGT. CDR3 length equals 15 residues. Trimming shortened V by 2 bases and J by 1 base, and 11 bases separated the two germline ends. The DNA for the CDR3 is TGTGCCAGCAGTGAATTTTTGAGCACGAACACTGAAGCTTTCTTT. Its translation: CASSEFLSTNTEAFF.

V usage is TRBV7-3 and J usage is TRBJ1-1; TRBD1 agrees at 9 bases. CDR1 SGHTA and CDR2 FQGTGA come from the germline V gene. There are 13 residues in the CDR3. J lost 6 bases, V lost 3 bases, and 2 bases had no gene match. In nucleotides, the CDR3 is TGTGCCAGCAGCTTCCGACAGGGGGCTGAAGCTTTCTTT. Translating it yields CASSFRQGAEAFF.

The chain is built from TRBV14 and TRBJ2-7, with a tentative D call TRBD1 (6 bases). The CDR3 contains 14 residues. From germline, CDR1 is SGHDN and CDR2 FVKESK. V was shortened by 2 bases and J by 6 bases, with 14 bases between the two germline ends. CDR3 sequence (DNA): TGTGCCAGCAGCCAATTATTTGGACAGAGCGAGCAGTACTTC. Amino acid sequence: CASSQLFGQSEQYF.

The V call is TRBV27, the J call TRBJ1-2; D possibly corresponds to TRBD1 (6 bases). Germline V gene lookup returns CDR1 MNHEY and CDR2 SMNVEV (reference sequence). The CDR3 is 14 amino acids. V lost 5 bases to trimming and J lost 0 bases, with 10 bases between them. The CDR3 protein is CASSRTDTNYGYTF. Written as DNA, the CDR3 is TGTGCCAGCAGTCGGACAGACACTAACTATGGCTACACCTTC.

V gene TRBV3-1 (or the pseudogene TRBV3-2) combines with J gene TRBJ2-3; 15 nucleotides match TRBD2. Germline V gene data show CDR1 as LGHDT and CDR2 as YNNKEL (reference sequence). The CDR3 length is 20 residues. The trim removed 4 bases at V and 2 bases at J, leaving 13 bases unmatched. In DNA form, the CDR3 reads TGTGCCAGCAGCCCCGGGACTAGCGGGGGGACGGGGATGGTCACAGATACGCAGTATTTT. Its translation: CASSPGTSGGTGMVTDTQYF.

The chain uses TRBV10-3 and TRBJ2-1; TRBD1 matches 8 bases. This CDR3 comprises 16 residues. With V trimmed by 0 bases and J by 7 bases, 8 bases remained unmatched. Germline values: CDR1 ENHRY, CDR2 SYGVKD. As DNA, the CDR3 is TGTGCCATCAGTGAGTCGAGGCAGGGGGCTTGGAATGAGCAGTTCTTC. This translates into CAISESRQGAWNEQFF.

The chain employs TRBV5-4 and TRBJ1-4; D uncertain. Germline CDR1 and CDR2: SGHNT and YYREEE (reference sequence). This CDR3 region has 16 residues. V lost 3 bases, J lost 7 bases, and 19 bases lay in between. The chain's CDR3 is CASSSEPGIRTEKLFF. The CDR3 DNA is TGTGCCAGCAGCTCCGAACCCGGGATTCGAACTGAAAAACTGTTTTTT.

The V gene is TRBV4-1, the J gene TRBJ2-3, with 12 bases identical to TRBD2. The V and J ends lost 2 bases and 9 bases, in that order; junction bases with no gene match: 9. This CDR3 is 16 amino acids long. In germline, CDR1 is MGHRA, CDR2 YSYEKL. CDR3 DNA sequence: TGCGCCAGCAGCCAAACACTAGCGGGGGGAGTCGACACGCAGTATTTT. Its protein product is CASSQTLAGGVDTQYF.

The chain combines TRBV5-1 with TRBJ1-1; maybe TRBD1 (6 bases). Trimming shortened V by 2 bases and J by 6 bases, and 17 bases separated the two germline ends. Germline CDR1 and CDR2: SGHRS and YFSETQ. CDR3 size: 15 residues. In DNA form, the CDR3 reads TGCGCCAGCAGCTTTCGGGACATGAGGGTGGCTGAAGCTTTCTTT. This translates into CASSFRDMRVAEAFF.

V usage is TRBV2 and J usage is TRBJ1-1, with 8 bases fitting TRBD1. V shed 6 bases and J 4 bases; nucleotides not matched to a gene: 10. CDR1 is SNHLY and CDR2 is FYNNEI in the germline V gene. The CDR3 is 15 amino acids. The CDR3 loop reads CASRELQGAGTEAFF. The CDR3 nucleotides are TGTGCCAGCAGAGAACTCCAGGGGGCTGGCACTGAAGCTTTCTTT.

V and J are TRBV19 and TRBJ1-5; weak D call: TRBD1 (5 bases). Germline assignment: CDR1 LNHDA and CDR2 SQIVND (reference sequence). Trimming removed 1 base from V and 1 base from J, with 14 bases in between. CDR3 size: 17 residues. This CDR3 reads CASSIADLGGSNQPQHF. The DNA of the CDR3 is TGTGCCAGTAGTATAGCCGACCTGGGGGGAAGCAATCAGCCCCAGCATTTT.